This T cell receptor beta chain derives from a study of monozygotic twins with cystic fibrosis. Germline assignment: CDR1 MNHNY and CDR2 SVGAGI (reference sequence). V shed 10 bases and J 8 bases; nucleotides not matched to a gene: 12. CDR3 length: 14 amino acids. Using immunoSEQ multiplex PCR, the repertoire was profiled, and TCRdb retains in-frame clones only, with some absent. The sample shows about 23,000 clones, around 93% of them seen only once. This clone was seen only once. This chain connects TRBV6-6 to TRBJ2-2, with TRBD1 matching over 8 bases. The sequenced sample was blood. The source is a girl aged 2 to 9 with cystic fibrosis. This CDR3 reads CATKPGQVVGELFF. As DNA, the CDR3 is TGTGCCACCAAACCGGGACAGGTAGTAGGGGAGCTGTTTTTT.